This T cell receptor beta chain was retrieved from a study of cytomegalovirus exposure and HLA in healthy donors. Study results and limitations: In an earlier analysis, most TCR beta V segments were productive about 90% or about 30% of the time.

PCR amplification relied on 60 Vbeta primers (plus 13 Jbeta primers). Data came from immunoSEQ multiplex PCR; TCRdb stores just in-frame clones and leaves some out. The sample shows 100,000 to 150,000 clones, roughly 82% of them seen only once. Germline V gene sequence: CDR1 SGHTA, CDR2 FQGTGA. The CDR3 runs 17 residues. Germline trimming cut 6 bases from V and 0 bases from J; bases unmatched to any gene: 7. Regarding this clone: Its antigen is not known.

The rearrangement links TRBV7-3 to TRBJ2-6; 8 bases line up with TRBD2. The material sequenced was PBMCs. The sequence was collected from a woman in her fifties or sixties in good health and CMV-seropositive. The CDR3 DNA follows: TGTGCCAGCAGGTCAGCGGGGGCCTTCTCTGGGGCCAACGTCCTGACTTTC. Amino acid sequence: CASRSAGAFSGANVLTF.